A single sample is the source of the 32 T cell receptor beta chains below, sequenced in a study of blood T cell repertoires in COVID-19. Clones were read by immunoSEQ multiplex PCR, and TCRdb kept only the in-frame ones, dropping some. In the table there are over 350,000 clones, 85% to 90% of which are singletons. Sequenced material: PBMCs or T cells enriched from blood (not recorded which). The receptors stem from a woman aged 18-29 years who had recovered from COVID-19.

In regard to this clone: In the same sample, other DNA sequences code for this CDR3. The genes are TRBV2 and TRBJ1-1; D gene uncertain. CDR3 length: 12 amino acids. V was shortened by 6 bases and J by 0 bases, with 5 bases between the two germline ends. Per the germline V gene, CDR1 is SNHLY and CDR2 is FYNNEI. The CDR3 loop reads CASREMNTEAFF. As DNA, the CDR3 is TGTGCCAGCAGAGAGATGAACACTGAAGCTTTCTTT.

The chain links TRBV18 to TRBJ1-4; TRBD1 agrees at 8 bases. V was pared by 3 bases and J by 8 bases, with 8 bases of the junction left unmatched. This CDR3 is built from 15 residues. The germline CDR1 and CDR2 sequences are KGHSH and LQKENI. CDR3 sequence reads: CASSPNRGSSEKLFF. The CDR3 nucleotides read TGTGCCAGCTCACCCAACAGGGGGAGCTCGGAAAAACTGTTTTTT. The variable domain in full, completed from reference TRBV18 and TRBJ1-4, reads NAGVMQNPRHLVRRRGQEARLRCSPMKGHSHVYWYRQLPEEGLKFMVYLQKENIIDESGMPKERFSAEFPKEGPSILRIQQVVRGDSAAYFCASSPNRGSSEKLFFGSGTQLSVL.

This chain's CDR3 is CASSATGDYNSPLHF. The CDR3 bases are TGTGCCAGCAGTGCGACAGGGGACTATAATTCACCCCTCCACTTT. The V and J genes are TRBV2 and TRBJ1-6; 8 nucleotides match TRBD1. V shed 4 bases, J shed 3 bases, and the junction held 2 bases outside the gene matches. Germline CDR1 is SNHLY and CDR2 is FYNNEI. The CDR3 runs to 15 residues.

The chain combines TRBV5-1 with TRBJ2-7, with a possible D match to TRBD1 (5 bases). This CDR3 has 14 amino acids. Trimming stripped 0 bases from V and 5 bases from J, with 12 bases between. CDR1 is SGHRS and CDR2 is YFSETQ in the germline V gene. This CDR3 is CASSLGGAGDEQYF. CDR3 nucleotides: TGCGCCAGCAGCTTGGGTGGGGCTGGGGACGAGCAGTACTTC.

This chain joins TRBV27 and TRBJ1-1; D gene uncertain. This CDR3 spans 14 amino acids. Germline CDR1 MNHEY, CDR2 SMNVEV (reference sequence). Trimming took off 3 bases at V and 5 bases at J, with 13 bases between the two ends. CDR3 in amino acids: CASSFTRHWTEAFF. Written as DNA, the CDR3 is TGTGCCAGCAGTTTTACACGTCATTGGACTGAAGCTTTCTTT.

This clone was seen a single time. This sequence joins TRBV10-3 and TRBJ2-7; D uncertain. The germline gives CDR1 ENHRY, CDR2 SYGVKD. Trimming left V 2 bases short and J 7 bases short, with 6 bases between. CDR3 length equals 11 residues. The CDR3 sequence: CAISEGREQYF. Here the CDR3 DNA reads TGTGCCATCAGTGAGGGGCGAGAGCAGTACTTC.

V gene TRBV18 combines with J gene TRBJ1-4; D is undetermined. This CDR3 comprises 13 residues. Germline V gene lookup returns CDR1 KGHSH and CDR2 LQKENI. With 1 base removed from V and 8 bases from J, the gap between germline ends came to 8 bases. The CDR3 reads CASSPLEKEKLFF. As DNA, the CDR3 is TGTGCCAGCTCACCACTGGAGAAGGAAAAACTGTTTTTT.

This clone showed up just once. The chain carries TRBV5-5 and TRBJ1-1; D not certain. CDR1 and CDR2 (germline): SGHKS, YYEKEE (reference sequence). The CDR3 has 13 amino acids. V lost 4 bases to trimming and J lost 1 base, with 8 bases between them. CDR3 region: CASSASKNTEAFF. The CDR3 region has the DNA TGTGCCAGCAGCGCGAGCAAGAACACTGAAGCTTTCTTT.

The chain uses TRBV6-1 and TRBJ1-1; perhaps TRBD1 as D (5 bases). V lost 6 bases and J lost 4, with 12 bases in between. The V gene's germline CDR1 is MNHNS and CDR2 SASEGT. CDR3 length: 13 amino acids. CDR3 loop: CASRRGGSTEAFF. The CDR3 coding sequence is TGTGCCAGCAGGCGGGGCGGGTCCACTGAAGCTTTCTTT.

J is TRBJ1-4 and V is TRBV7-9; the D gene is possibly TRBD1 (6 bases). Trimming pared 1 base from V and 7 bases from J, leaving 16 bases between. Germline V lookup: CDR1 SEHNR, CDR2 FQNEAQ (reference sequence). CDR3 length equals 16 residues. CDR3 in amino acids: CASSLGSGGDSEKLFF. For the CDR3, the DNA is TGTGCCAGCAGCTTAGGTTCGGGGGGCGATTCTGAAAAACTGTTTTTT.

The rearrangement links TRBV7-9 to TRBJ1-6; no clear D. The CDR3 is 13 residues long. Germline V gene lookup returns CDR1 SEHNR and CDR2 FQNEAQ (reference sequence). V was trimmed by 1 base and J by 7 bases, leaving 5 bases between them. CDR3 region: CASSLGGNSPLHF. CDR3 bases: TGTGCCAGCAGCTTAGGCGGCAATTCACCCCTCCACTTT.

The V gene is TRBV7-2, the J gene TRBJ1-2, with 7 bases identical to TRBD1. J was trimmed by 3 bases and V by 4 bases; bases with no gene match: 14. Germline V lookup: CDR1 SGHTA, CDR2 FQGNSA. The CDR3 has 17 residues. CDR3 amino acids: CASSSRPRDSYYYGYTF. CDR3 nucleotide sequence: TGTGCCAGCAGCTCCAGACCCAGGGACAGCTACTACTATGGCTACACCTTC.

The V call is TRBV5-8, the J call TRBJ1-6; 10 bases align to TRBD1. The V and J ends lost 4 bases and 6 bases, in that order; junction bases with no gene match: 7. CDR1 SGHTS and CDR2 YDEGEE come from the germline V gene. This CDR3 spans 16 amino acids. DNA for the CDR3: TGTGCCAGCAGCCCAGCCCGGGACAGGGGTAATTCACCCCTCCACTTT. Amino acids: CASSPARDRGNSPLHF.

This clone was observed once. The V call is TRBV21-1, the J call TRBJ2-1; TRBD1, the table's D call, lacks a check against the DNA. TRBV21-1 is a listed pseudogene. The CDR3 loop spans 17 amino acids. The CDR3 nucleotides are TGTGCCAGCAGCAAAGCCGGTGGACAGGGGACGGGCAATGAGCAGTTCTTC. This encodes CASSKAGGQGTGNEQFF.

The genes are TRBV6-5 and TRBJ1-2; TRBD1 might be the D (5 bases). Trimming took off 11 bases at V and 8 bases at J, with 15 bases between the two ends. Germline V lookup: CDR1 MNHEY, CDR2 SVGAGI. The CDR3 is made up of 11 amino acids. The CDR3 sequence is CAGGGRGGYTF. In DNA, the CDR3 is TGTGCCGGGGGGGGACGAGGAGGCTACACCTTC.

V gene TRBV24-1 combines with J gene TRBJ1-2; D is ambiguous. Trimming pared 5 bases from V and 8 bases from J, leaving 20 bases between. The V gene's germline CDR1 is KGHDR and CDR2 SFDVKD. This CDR3 spans 15 amino acids. The CDR3: CATSAARPGSNGYTF. As DNA, the CDR3 is TGTGCCACCAGTGCCGCTAGGCCGGGTTCCAACGGCTACACCTTC.

As DNA, the CDR3 is TGTGCCAGCAGCTTCCAAGACCGGGCCGGGGAGCTGTTTTTT. Its translation is CASSFQDRAGELFF. The chain uses TRBV7-6 and TRBJ2-2; D gene ambiguous. CDR3 length: 14 residues. Germline V gives CDR1 SGHVS, CDR2 FNYEAQ. Trimming stripped 3 bases from V and 6 bases from J, with 11 bases between.

The V call is TRBV9, the J call TRBJ1-5; D is ambiguous. Germline values: CDR1 SGDLS, CDR2 YYNGEE. Trimming removed 0 bases from V and 3 bases from J, with 7 bases in between. The length of the CDR3 is 14 residues. The CDR3 loop reads CASSVGQDNQPQHF. Here the CDR3 DNA reads TGTGCCAGCAGCGTAGGACAAGACAATCAGCCCCAGCATTTT.

As regards this clone: Other DNA variants within this sample encode the same CDR3. The rearrangement links TRBV30 to TRBJ1-5, with D hard to call. This CDR3 is built from 14 residues. Deletions cut 0 bases from V and 1 base from J, with 7 bases between. CDR1 GTSNPN and CDR2 SVGIG come from the germline V gene (reference sequence). CDR3 nucleotide sequence: TGTGCCTGGAGTGTAGGAGGAAGCAATCAGCCCCAGCATTTT. Protein product: CAWSVGGSNQPQHF.

The V call is TRBV28, the J call TRBJ1-2, with D uncertain. Trimming shortened V by 2 bases and J by 5 bases, and 6 bases separated the two germline ends. This CDR3 has 12 amino acids. Per the germline V gene, CDR1 is MDHEN and CDR2 is SYDVKM. CDR3 residues: CASSLQDYGYTF. The DNA of the CDR3 is TGTGCCAGCAGTTTACAGGATTATGGCTACACCTTC.

The V gene is TRBV11-2, the J gene TRBJ1-2, with a tentative D call TRBD1 (5 bases). CDR1 and CDR2 from the germline V gene are SGHAT and FQNNGV. V lost 6 bases and J lost 6, with 17 bases in between. The CDR3 runs 14 residues. CDR3 residues: CASSSPRAGNGYTF. The CDR3 nucleotides are TGTGCCAGCAGTTCCCCCCGGGCAGGGAATGGCTACACCTTC. The whole variable domain, remainder taken from reference TRBV11-2 and TRBJ1-2, is EAGVAQSPRYKIIEKRQSVAFWCNPISGHATLYWYQQILGQGPKLLIQFQNNGVVDDSQLPKDRFSAERLKGVDSTLKIQPAKLEDSAVYLCASSSPRAGNGYTFGSGTRLTVV.

V and J are TRBV5-1 and TRBJ2-1; no firm D call. Germline assignment: CDR1 SGHRS and CDR2 YFSETQ. The CDR3 runs 13 residues. V was trimmed by 4 bases and J by 4 bases, leaving 9 bases between them. The CDR3 DNA is TGCGCCAGCAGCCTGACTGGATACAATGAGCAGTTCTTC. It is translated as CASSLTGYNEQFF.

The chain carries TRBV29-1 and TRBJ1-4, with a possible D match to TRBD1 (5 bases). Germline V CDR1 and CDR2: SQVTM, ANQGSEA. V was clipped by 8 bases and J by 6 bases, with 16 bases between them. This CDR3 region has 13 residues. The CDR3: CSFQGGGDEKLFF. In nucleotides, the CDR3 is TGCAGCTTTCAGGGCGGGGGGGATGAAAAACTGTTTTTT.

The chain combines TRBV5-4 with TRBJ2-7; 7 bases fit TRBD2. Germline V gene lookup returns CDR1 SGHNT and CDR2 YYREEE (reference sequence). This CDR3 is built from 16 residues. The V and J ends lost 2 bases and 3 bases, in that order; junction bases with no gene match: 11. The CDR3 DNA sequence: TGTGCCAGCAGCTTCATTGGGAGCGGGGTAAACTACGAGCAGTACTTC. Protein product: CASSFIGSGVNYEQYF.

This clone appeared a single time. The chain has TRBV2 and TRBJ1-1; tentatively, D is TRBD1 (5 bases). V was trimmed by 3 bases and J by 0 bases, leaving 11 bases between them. There are 15 residues in the CDR3. Germline V gene lookup returns CDR1 SNHLY and CDR2 FYNNEI. CDR3 sequence reads: CASSDPGHLNTEAFF. The CDR3 region has the DNA TGTGCCAGCAGTGACCCCGGACACTTGAACACTGAAGCTTTCTTT.

The chain joins TRBV10-3 to TRBJ1-5, with 8 positions matching TRBD1. Trimming removed 6 bases from V and 2 bases from J; junction bases left unmatched: 3. Germline assignment: CDR1 ENHRY and CDR2 SYGVKD. The CDR3 consists of 14 residues. The CDR3 loop reads CAIRRQGRNQPQHF. As DNA, the CDR3 is TGTGCCATCAGGAGACAGGGGCGCAATCAGCCCCAGCATTTT.

The chain combines TRBV11-2 with TRBJ2-7; no definite D call. There are 15 residues in the CDR3. CDR1 and CDR2 (germline): SGHAT, FQNNGV. V was trimmed by 7 bases and J by 0 bases, leaving 16 bases between them. CDR3: CASTPSNLLSYEQYF. As DNA, the CDR3 is TGTGCCAGCACCCCCTCTAACCTCCTCTCCTACGAGCAGTACTTC. The full variable domain, its missing parts supplied by reference TRBV11-2 and TRBJ2-7, is EAGVAQSPRYKIIEKRQSVAFWCNPISGHATLYWYQQILGQGPKLLIQFQNNGVVDDSQLPKDRFSAERLKGVDSTLKIQPAKLEDSAVYLCASTPSNLLSYEQYFGPGTRLTVT.

The chain recombines TRBV10-3 with TRBJ1-2, with D tentatively TRBD1 (5 bases). CDR1 is ENHRY and CDR2 is SYGVKD in the germline V gene. This CDR3 is 19 amino acids long. Trimming pared 0 bases from V and 4 bases from J, leaving 24 bases between. DNA for the CDR3: TGTGCCATCAGTGAGTCGAAGGGTAGTTCAGGGAACCCTATCTATGGCTACACCTTC. Translation: CAISESKGSSGNPIYGYTF.

This sequence joins TRBV11-2 and TRBJ1-5; maybe TRBD1 (5 bases). The CDR3 sequence is 14 residues long. V was pared by 5 bases and J by 7 bases, with 15 bases between. CDR1 is SGHAT, CDR2 FQNNGV, per germline. For the CDR3, the DNA is TGTGCCAGCAGCCTTCAGGGAGGCGACCAGCCCCAGCATTTT. As protein: CASSLQGGDQPQHF.

This rearrangement joins TRBV27 to TRBJ1-1, with 8 bases fitting TRBD1. CDR3 length: 15 residues. The V gene end was trimmed by 2 bases and the J gene end by 1 base; junction bases not matched to a gene: 3. Germline CDR1 and CDR2: MNHEY and SMNVEV (reference sequence). DNA of the CDR3: TGTGCCAGCAGTTTACGGACAGGGTCGAACACTGAAGCTTTCTTT. As protein: CASSLRTGSNTEAFF.

This chain links TRBV30 with TRBJ1-4, with D uncertain. This CDR3 is 14 amino acids long. CDR1 and CDR2 from the germline V gene are GTSNPN and SVGIG (reference sequence). V was shortened by 2 bases and J by 5 bases, with 12 bases between the two germline ends. CDR3 region: CAWSRDRLNEKLFF. The CDR3, as DNA: TGTGCCTGGAGTAGAGATAGACTCAATGAAAAACTGTTTTTT.

The chain employs TRBV10-3 and TRBJ1-2; possibly TRBD1 for D (5 bases). The CDR3 sequence is 15 residues long. V was trimmed by 10 bases and J by 0 bases, leaving 18 bases between them. Germline lookup yields CDR1 ENHRY and CDR2 SYGVKD. CDR3 amino acids: CATGTGGVANYGYTF. In DNA form, the CDR3 reads TGTGCCACCGGAACCGGGGGGGTAGCTAACTATGGCTACACCTTC.